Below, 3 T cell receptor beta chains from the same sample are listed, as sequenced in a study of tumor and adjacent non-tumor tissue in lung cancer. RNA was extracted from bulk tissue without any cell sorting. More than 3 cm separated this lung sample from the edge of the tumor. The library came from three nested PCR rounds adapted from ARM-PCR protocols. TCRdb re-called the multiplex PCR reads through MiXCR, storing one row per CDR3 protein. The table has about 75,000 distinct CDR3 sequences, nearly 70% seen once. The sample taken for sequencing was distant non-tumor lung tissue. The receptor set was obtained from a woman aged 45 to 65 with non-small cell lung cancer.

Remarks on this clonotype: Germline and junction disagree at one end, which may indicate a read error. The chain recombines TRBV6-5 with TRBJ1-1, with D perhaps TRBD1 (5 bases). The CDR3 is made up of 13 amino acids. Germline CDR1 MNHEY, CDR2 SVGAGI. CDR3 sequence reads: CVSSPGRMTEVFF. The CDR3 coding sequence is TGTGTCAGCAGTCCAGGGAGGATGACTGAAGTTTTCTTT.

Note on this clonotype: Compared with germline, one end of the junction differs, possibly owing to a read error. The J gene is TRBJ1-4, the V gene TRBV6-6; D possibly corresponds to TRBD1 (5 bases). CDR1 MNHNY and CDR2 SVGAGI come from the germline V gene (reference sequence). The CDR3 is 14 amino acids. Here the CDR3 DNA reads TGTGCCAGTAGGACACGGTCAACTAATGACAAACTGTTTTTT. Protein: CASRTRSTNDKLFF.

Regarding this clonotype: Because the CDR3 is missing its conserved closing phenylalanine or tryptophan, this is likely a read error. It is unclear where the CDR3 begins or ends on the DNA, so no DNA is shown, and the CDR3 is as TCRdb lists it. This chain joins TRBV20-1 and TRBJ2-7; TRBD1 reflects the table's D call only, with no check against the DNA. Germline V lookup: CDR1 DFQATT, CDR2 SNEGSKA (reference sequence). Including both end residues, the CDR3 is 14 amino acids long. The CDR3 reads CSASSEGTGYEQHS.